This TCR beta chain was sequenced for a study of early T cells in non-severe SARS-CoV-2 infection. Looking at the study overall: Sequencing of bulk RNA from unsorted whole blood was done, without chain pairing.

Germline CDR1 is GTSNPN and CDR2 is SVGIG (reference sequence). This CDR3 comprises 13 residues. V was trimmed by 3 bases and J by 7 bases, leaving 13 bases between them. Ten or more counts support this clonotype. A single record per CDR3 protein comes from TCRdb applying MiXCR to the 5' RACE reads. Seen here are about 33,000 distinct CDR3 sequences, 5% to 6.5% observed once, and the top ten hold roughly 27%. The rearrangement joins TRBV30 to TRBJ2-1, with a weak D call TRBD2 (6 bases). The TCR comes from an adult who was a healthcare worker with PCR-confirmed SARS-CoV-2 infection or an uninfected control (not recorded which). Sequenced: whole blood. CDR3 nucleotides: TGTGCCTGGAGCGGCGGGACTCCAAATGAGCAGTTCTTC. Its protein is CAWSGGTPNEQFF.